This TCR beta chain was sequenced for a study of cytomegalovirus exposure and HLA in healthy donors. As for the study in general: Out of around 360 genotyped donors, roughly 80% belonged to the Caucasian-associated ancestry cluster. Study-wide points: A later analysis reportedly found fewer N-insertions in an Asian-associated ancestry cluster than the roughly 670-donor mean. The listing of 150 to 200 TCR beta chains classed them as cytomegalovirus-associated.

Concerning this clone itself: As yet, its antigen is unknown.

PCR employed 60 Vbeta and 13 Jbeta primers. Source study methods: The authors later counted 70 million to 80 million unique TCR beta chains, some 11 million of them shared. Method: immunoSEQ multiplex PCR; TCRdb's copy keeps in-frame clones and lacks some. V, J and clone size reflect that table, while D and trimming were determined from the DNA. The data show approximately 80,000 clones, 63% seen once. V lost 0 bases and J lost 4, with 13 bases in between. The CDR3 runs 16 residues. The germline CDR1 and CDR2 sequences are LNHNV and YYDKDF (reference sequence). The sequence derives from a woman in her 40s in good health and CMV-seropositive. This sequence joins TRBV15 and TRBJ1-5; maybe TRBD1 (5 bases). Sequencing used PBMCs. This CDR3 is CATSREGPATNQPQHF. The CDR3 coding sequence is TGTGCCACCAGCAGAGAGGGGCCAGCGACTAATCAGCCCCAGCATTTT.